This T cell receptor (beta chain) was retrieved from a study of Ad26.COV2.S vaccination and SARS-CoV-2 variants. On the study more broadly: The trial was COV1001 and the donor's arm was Ad26.COV2.S.

Note on this clone: The target antigen is unknown.

Libraries were prepared by immunoSEQ multiplex PCR; TCRdb keeps only in-frame clonotypes and omits some of them. The sample includes approximately 480,000 clones, roughly 87% of them seen just once. Unmatched junction bases numbered 11, after V lost 4 bases and J lost 6 bases. Germline V gene data show CDR1 as GTSNPN and CDR2 as SVGIG (reference sequence). The CDR3 has 15 residues. The study, taken as a whole, reports: Measures of TCR breadth and depth may have fallen short of total T cell responses. Vaccinated and placebo-treated recipients had similar non-spike TCR breadth.

The treatment denotes: some 20 received Ad26.COV2.S at low or high dose, single or two shots; about five received placebo; per-sample allocation not given. Vaccine and placebo recipients were sampled on day 63 after the first injection. This sample comprised peripheral blood, obtained in a trial of Ad26.COV2.S vaccine versus placebo. The origin of this receptor is a person between 18 and 60 years old who received the Ad26.COV2.S COVID-19 vaccine or a placebo. The V gene is TRBV30, the J gene TRBJ2-7, with 11 bases lining up with TRBD1. The CDR3 bases are TGTGCCTGGACCCCGGGACAGGGGGTCCGCCGCGAGCAGTACTTC. It is translated as CAWTPGQGVRREQYF.